In its sample, the clone carrying this T cell receptor beta chain was seen a few times. Its antigen is still unknown. TCRdb processed the 5' RACE reads anew with MiXCR; each CDR3 protein has one entry. The data contain 460,000 or so distinct CDR3 sequences, 14% of them singletons. This CDR3 is built from 12 residues. V dropped 1 base and J dropped 12; count of bases not matched to a gene: 2. The sample is drawn from a study of identical twins. Study-wide points: Possibly, invariant MAIT and iNKT cells partly confounded zero-insertion analyses. Fewer insertions were carried by abundant cord blood beta clonotypes, but none was seen in memory repertoires. The analysis was cross-sectional rather than longitudinal within donors.

The data also belong to a second study, concerning yellow fever vaccine responses in identical twins. From that report: Twins' T cell vaccine responses reportedly looked partly convergent, partly personalized.

The sequence derives from a woman between 18 and 30 years old in good health. The sample was CD4+ T cells sorted from blood. The chain carries TRBV12-3 or TRBV12-4 and TRBJ2-1; 8 nucleotides line up with TRBD2. The CDR3, as DNA: TGTGCCAGCAGTTTAGACGGGGGGGGGCAGTTCTTC. Translated: CASSLDGGGQFF.